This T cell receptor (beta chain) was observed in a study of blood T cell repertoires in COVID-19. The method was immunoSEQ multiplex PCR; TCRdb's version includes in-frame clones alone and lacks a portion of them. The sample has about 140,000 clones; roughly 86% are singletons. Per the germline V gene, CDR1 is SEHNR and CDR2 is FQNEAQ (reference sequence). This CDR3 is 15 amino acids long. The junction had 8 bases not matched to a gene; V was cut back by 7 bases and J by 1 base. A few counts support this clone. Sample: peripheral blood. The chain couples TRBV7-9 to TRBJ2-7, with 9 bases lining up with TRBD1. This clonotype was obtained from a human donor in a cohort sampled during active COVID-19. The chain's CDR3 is CASKPSGTGSYEQYF. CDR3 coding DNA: TGTGCCAGCAAACCCAGCGGGACAGGGTCCTACGAGCAGTACTTC.